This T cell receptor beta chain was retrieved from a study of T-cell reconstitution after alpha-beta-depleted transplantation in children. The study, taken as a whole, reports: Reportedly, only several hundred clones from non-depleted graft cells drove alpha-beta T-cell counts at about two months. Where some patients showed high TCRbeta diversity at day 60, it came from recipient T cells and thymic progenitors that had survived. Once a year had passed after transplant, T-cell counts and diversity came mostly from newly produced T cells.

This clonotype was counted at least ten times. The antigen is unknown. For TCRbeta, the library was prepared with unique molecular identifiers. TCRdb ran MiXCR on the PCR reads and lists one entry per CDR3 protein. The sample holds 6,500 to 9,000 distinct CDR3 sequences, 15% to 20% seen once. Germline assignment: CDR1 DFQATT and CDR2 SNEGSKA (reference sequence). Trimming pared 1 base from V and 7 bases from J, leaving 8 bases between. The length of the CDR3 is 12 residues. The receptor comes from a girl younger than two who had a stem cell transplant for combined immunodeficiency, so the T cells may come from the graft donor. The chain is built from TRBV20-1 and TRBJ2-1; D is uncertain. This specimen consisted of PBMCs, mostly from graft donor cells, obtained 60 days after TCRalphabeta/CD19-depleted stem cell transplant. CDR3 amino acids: CSARGGWNEQFF. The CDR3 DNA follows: TGCAGTGCTAGAGGGGGTTGGAATGAGCAGTTCTTC.